A single T cell receptor beta chain is shown here with its context. This clone showed up just once. Its binding antigen is unknown. It has no much larger one-base neighbor in the sample; base qualities were not kept. This record comes from a study of shared clonotypes between healthy human individuals (dated by TCRdb to the early 2020s). In the study overall: A couple of women and a few men aged 18 to 49 years were included in the cohort. Blood TCR repertoires of roughly five healthy adults were deeply sequenced to estimate repertoire size and the extent of clonotype sharing between individuals. To increase sequencing depth and limit assay-specific biases, different laboratories used diverse techniques to prepare libraries and sequence TCR repertoires. Per donor, leukapheresis produced somewhere between about 0.9 and 9.5 billion PBMCs. For each donor, CD4 naive and CD4 memory were each run on three plates, CD8 naive on two plates, and CD8 memory on one plate. Study-wide findings and limitations: Sampling was restricted to blood, and TCR repertoires in tissue are likely to differ from TCR repertoires in blood. Around 5% of naive CD4, 3.5% of naive CD8, about 2.1% of memory CD4, and 0.4% of memory CD8 clonotypes were shared across several donors. Clonotypes shared by all four sorted-subset donors showed higher generation probabilities than non-shared clonotypes. Based on pairwise subsampling, the degree of clonotype sharing among donors was expected to be affected by sequencing depth. Even with the large sequencing depth, rarefaction of the sorted-subset datasets indicated that sequencing was incomplete. Naive subsets generally had larger estimated clonotype richness than memory subsets did. The genetic and exposure-history diversity represented was limited by the small number of donors.

CD8 naive samples were obtained by positive selection for CCR7 among CD45RO-negative cells, yielding a CD45RA+CCR7+ population from which TemRA cells were excluded. The donors were healthy, HIV-negative adults with no recently reported acute infections or vaccinations. All donors were Caucasian adults living in Nashville, Tennessee, USA. After blood collection by leukapheresis, PBMCs were isolated using Ficoll-Histopaque density gradient centrifugation and then cryopreserved in the vapor phase of liquid nitrogen. Purity and quantity of every magnetically sorted T cell population were checked by analytical flow cytometry. Genomic DNA was isolated from each sorted fraction and quantified by UV absorbance on a Nanodrop 2000c. TCR CDR3 regions were amplified from genomic DNA by multiplex PCR using the deep immunoSEQ assay. Extracted genomic DNA from each cell subset was distributed evenly across all wells of several immunoSEQ 96-well plates, and each plate was treated as a replicate. For sorted subsets, each replicate PCR was loaded with around 220 ng genomic DNA, equivalent to 30,000 to 35,000 T cell genomes. Purified libraries were quantified with a Qubit 3.0 fluorometer, sized on a Bioanalyzer 2100, and re-quantified with the KAPA Library Quantification kit. A separate single-read 150-cycle Illumina NextSeq 550 flow cell was used to sequence each immunoSEQ 96-well plate. Concerning the study's data processing: Because only junctional sequences without quality scores were contained in the immunoSEQ output, filtering matching that applied to full-length reads could not be performed. To assign V/J genes and CDR3, sequences were annotated against IMGT germline references using PyIR, a Python wrapper for IgBLAST v1.9. Reads with weak V/J assignments (E-value above 1e-6), missing CDR3, stop codons, out-of-frame junctions, or ambiguous translated residues were removed. V3J clonotypes were defined as sequences sharing the same inferred V gene, J gene, and CDR3 amino acid sequence. Percentage overlap between repertoires was calculated by dividing the number of shared unique clonotypes by the size of the smaller repertoire. Richness of each repertoire was evaluated using RTK rarefaction, the Chao1 estimator, and Recon v2.1 estimates of unobserved clonotypes. Generation probabilities for all TCRbeta clonotypes obtained by the gDNA method from four donors were computed using OLGA. TCRdb's version of the immuneACCESS table is confined to in-frame rearrangements and falls short of the full clone set. An unresolved V gene accounts for under half of the shortfall where checked; the remainder is of unknown origin. V, J and clone size derive from that table, while D and trimming were established from the DNA sequence. The sample contains about 2.2 million clones, 85% to 95% of them found a single time. Of the sample, around 1.8% is held by the ten largest clones.

Material for sequencing was naive CD8+ T cells from PBMCs. The intended sense of this specimen's cell subset or site label: CD45RA+CCR7+. This clonotype was sampled from a man between 18 and 29 years old in good health. Some clones in this sample may be carry-over from other donors' samples.

The CDR3 region reads CAISEPTFGSYEQYF. The nucleotide sequence is TGTGCCATCAGTGAGCCCACGTTCGGATCCTACGAGCAGTACTTC. This receptor chain uses TRBV10-3 and TRBJ2-7, with the identity of the D gene unclear. According to the germline V gene, CDR1 reads ENHRY and CDR2 reads SYGVKD. Relative to germline, V is 2 bases shorter and J is 1 base shorter, with 12 bases between their ends. The CDR3 runs 15 residues from the cysteine to the phenylalanine. The only DNA kept is the CDR3, 45 bases in frame from the first base.